The rows below give T cell receptor beta chains drawn from one sample of a study of cytomegalovirus exposure and HLA in healthy donors. Libraries were prepared by immunoSEQ multiplex PCR; TCRdb keeps only in-frame clonotypes and omits some of them. The sample lists some 130,000 clones, approximately 77% occurring once. Sequencing was carried out using PBMCs. The receptors derive from a woman aged 60 to 75 in good health and CMV-seronegative. CDR3s include the opening cysteine and the closing phenylalanine or tryptophan. The D gene is left open where the match is weak. The size of a clone is reported for some rows only, either as once, few or many, or as a class for expanded clones.

>TRBJ2-3|few|.|TRBV29-1
CSVENIWGLASDTQYF
TGCAGCGTTGAAAACATTTGGGGGCTCGCCTCCGATACGCAGTATTTT
>TRBJ2-7|.|TRBD2|TRBV6-1
CASSETSGNPYEQYF
TGTGCCAGCAGTGAAACTAGCGGGAACCCCTACGAGCAGTACTTC
>TRBJ2-1|few|TRBD2|TRBV4-1
CASSQGQAGALEQFF
TGCGCCAGCAGCCAAGGCCAAGCGGGAGCTCTTGAGCAGTTCTTC
>TRBJ2-1|.|.|TRBV6-6
CASSRSGGTNEQFF
TGTGCCAGCAGTCGATCGGGGGGCACTAATGAGCAGTTCTTC
>TRBJ1-1|.|TRBD1|TRBV7-9
CASIGAGGGSTEAFF
TGTGCCAGCATAGGGGCAGGGGGAGGAAGCACTGAAGCTTTCTTT
>TRBJ1-1|few|.|TRBV7-2
CASSLVGGGTEAFF
TGTGCCAGCAGCTTAGTGGGCGGGGGTACTGAAGCTTTCTTT
>TRBJ1-5|.|.|TRBV21-1
CASNGDRKDQPQHF
TGTGCCAGCAACGGAGACAGGAAGGATCAGCCCCAGCATTTT
>TRBJ2-3|.|TRBD2|TRBV7-9
CASSSIAGGITDTQYF
TGTGCCAGCAGCTCGATAGCGGGGGGTATTACAGATACGCAGTATTTT
>TRBJ2-6|.|TRBD1|TRBV7-9
CASPGTGVSGANVLTF
TGTGCCAGCCCCGGGACAGGGGTATCTGGGGCCAACGTCCTGACTTTC
>TRBJ2-5|few|TRBD1|TRBV7-2
CASSLGGTGGSGETQYF
TGTGCCAGCAGCTTAGGTGGGACAGGGGGTAGCGGGGAGACCCAGTACTTC
>TRBJ2-2|.|.|TRBV25-1
CASSRGGAYTGELFF
TGTGCCAGCAGTAGGGGCGGGGCCTACACCGGGGAGCTGTTTTTT
>TRBJ2-3|.|TRBD2|TRBV19
CASSTPRGTSGGSSTDTQYF
TGTGCCAGTAGTACACCTCGCGGGACTAGCGGGGGATCGAGCACAGATACGCAGTATTTT
>TRBJ2-2|.|TRBD1|TRBV7-9
CASSSSYRGDTGELFF
TGTGCCAGCAGCTCTTCATACAGGGGGGACACCGGGGAGCTGTTTTTT
>TRBJ1-2|.|TRBD1|TRBV28
CASRLPGGGNYGYTF
TGTGCCAGCAGGTTACCAGGGGGAGGTAACTATGGCTACACCTTC
>TRBJ2-7|few|.|TRBV21-1
CASERTGRRLAGGYEQYF
TGTGCCAGCGAAAGAACCGGCCGAAGGCTAGCGGGGGGCTACGAGCAGTACTTC
>TRBJ2-1|few|TRBD1|TRBV5-1
CASSTSGQGANPPGQFF
TGCGCCAGCAGCACGTCCGGACAGGGGGCGAATCCGCCTGGGCAGTTCTTC
>TRBJ2-4|.|TRBD1|TRBV10-2
CASSRQGGGKNIQYF
TGCGCCAGCAGCCGACAGGGGGGGGGCAAAAACATTCAGTACTTC
>TRBJ2-1|.|TRBD2|TRBV4-2
CASSQGTSGGALGSYNEQFF
TGTGCCAGCAGCCAAGGGACTAGCGGGGGGGCTCTAGGCTCCTACAATGAGCAGTTCTTC
>TRBJ2-7|.|TRBD1|TRBV28
CASSLWGTGASYEQYF
TGTGCCAGCAGTTTATGGGGGACAGGGGCATCCTACGAGCAGTACTTC
>TRBJ2-7|.|TRBD2|TRBV29-1
CSVAGAGGYSYEQYF
TGCAGCGTTGCAGGGGCGGGGGGCTACTCCTACGAGCAGTACTTC